The 10 T cell receptor beta chains listed next were all sequenced from one sample in a study of CD8 T cells in Susac syndrome. RNA amounts of about 0.45 to 1 ug underwent reverse transcription with random hexamers. A single record per CDR3 protein comes from TCRdb applying MiXCR to the immunoSEQ multiplex PCR reads. The sample lists about 80,000 distinct CDR3 sequences; roughly nine tenths were seen once. What was sequenced was CD8+ T cells from PBMCs. The receptor set was obtained from a human donor with multiple sclerosis.

The chain is built from TRBV5-4 and TRBJ2-1; the D gene could be TRBD1 or TRBD2 (5 bases each). The CDR3 covers 14 residues. V lost 7 bases to trimming and J lost 4 bases, with 15 bases between them. Germline CDR1 is SGHNT and CDR2 is YYREEE (reference sequence). CDR3 loop: CASFPGRQYNEQFF. Here the CDR3 DNA reads TGTGCCAGCTTTCCGGGACGGCAATACAATGAGCAGTTCTTC.

V gene TRBV10-1 combines with J gene TRBJ2-2; D possibly matches TRBD1 or TRBD2 (5 bases each). Trimming left V 6 bases short and J 4 bases short, with 12 bases between. The germline V gene has CDR1 WNHNN and CDR2 SYGVQD (reference sequence). The CDR3 totals 14 residues. For the CDR3, the DNA is TGCGCCAGCAGCCGGGACCCTTTCACCGGGGAGCTGTTTTTT. Its protein product is CASSRDPFTGELFF.

The V and J genes are TRBV2 and TRBJ2-1; 8 bases map to TRBD1. CDR1 SNHLY and CDR2 FYNNEI come from the germline V gene. The CDR3 is 15 amino acids. The trim removed 1 base at V and 7 bases at J, leaving 6 bases unmatched. CDR3 coding DNA: TGTGCCAGCAGTGAAGGGCGGACAGGGCGGAATGAGCAGTTCTTC. Protein: CASSEGRTGRNEQFF.

The gene calls are TRBV19 and TRBJ2-7; D gene uncertain. V shed 5 bases and J shed 3 bases, with 11 bases lying between them. This CDR3 has 13 residues. In germline, CDR1 is LNHDA, CDR2 SQIVND (reference sequence). CDR3 amino acids: CASSSAVNYEQYF. As DNA, the CDR3 is TGTGCCAGTAGTTCAGCCGTAAACTACGAGCAGTACTTC.

The rearrangement joins TRBV7-8 to TRBJ1-4; D unresolved. The ends were cut back, 0 bases at V and 0 bases at J, with 5 bases in the middle. CDR1 SGHVS and CDR2 FQNEAQ come from the germline V gene. This CDR3 contains 15 residues. CDR3 DNA sequence: TGTGCCAGCAGCTTAGCGCCGACAACTAATGAAAAACTGTTTTTT. Its translation is CASSLAPTTNEKLFF.

This clonotype was counted only a few times. The V and J genes are TRBV6-2 or TRBV6-3 and TRBJ2-2; D might be TRBD1 (5 bases). Germline V CDR1 and CDR2: MNHEY, SVGEGT. Trimming removed 8 bases from V and 0 bases from J, with 13 bases in between. The CDR3 is 15 amino acids. The DNA for the CDR3 is TGTGCCAGCGAACTTTGGGGCTCGAACACCGGGGAGCTGTTTTTT. Translating gives CASELWGSNTGELFF.

This chain links TRBV7-9 with TRBJ1-2, with D maybe TRBD1 (5 bases). Trimming cost V 5 bases and J 5 bases, with 15 bases left between them. Germline assignment: CDR1 SEHNR and CDR2 FQNEAQ (reference sequence). There are 14 residues in the CDR3. The DNA of the CDR3 is TGTGCCAGCAGCCTAGGCGGAGGGACTTATGGCTACACCTTC. This codes for CASSLGGGTYGYTF.

This clonotype has more than one count but fewer than ten. The genes are TRBV6-5 and TRBJ1-2; D possibly corresponds to TRBD1 (6 bases). Trimming stripped 2 bases from V and 6 bases from J, with 10 bases between. The CDR3 has 13 amino acids. Germline V lookup: CDR1 MNHEY, CDR2 SVGAGI. This CDR3 is CASSYVEGDGYTF. The CDR3 DNA reads TGTGCCAGCAGTTACGTGGAGGGGGATGGCTACACCTTC.

V usage is TRBV6-5 and J usage is TRBJ2-2; the match to TRBD2 covers 12 bases. Trimming removed 0 bases from V and 7 bases from J; junction bases left unmatched: 6. The CDR3 length is 17 residues. Germline loops: CDR1 MNHEY, CDR2 SVGAGI. The CDR3 is CASSYSLAGGGGGELFF. CDR3 nucleotides: TGTGCCAGCAGTTACTCGCTAGCGGGAGGGGGCGGCGGGGAGCTGTTTTTT.

This clonotype was detected a few times. V is TRBV6-5 and J is TRBJ2-7, with 7 bases identical to TRBD2. The CDR3 loop spans 17 amino acids. J lost 3 bases, V lost 4 bases, and 15 bases had no gene match. The germline CDR1 and CDR2 sequences are MNHEY and SVGAGI. The CDR3 here is CASSSTGETSGGYEQYF. The CDR3 DNA reads as TGTGCCAGCAGTTCAACTGGGGAGACCTCGGGAGGCTACGAGCAGTACTTC.